Each of the 20 T cell receptor beta chains below was sequenced from the same sample in a study of CD8 T cells in Susac syndrome. RNA in amounts of roughly 0.5 to 1 ug was reverse transcribed with random hexamers. Each CDR3 protein is one row after TCRdb ran MiXCR on the immunoSEQ multiplex PCR reads. The table lists about 300,000 distinct CDR3 sequences, roughly 85% of them singletons, with roughly 0.21% in the top ten. The specimen sequenced was CD8+ T cells from PBMCs. The source of these receptors is a human donor with multiple sclerosis.

V usage is TRBV28 and J usage is TRBJ2-1; D may be TRBD2 (5 bases). CDR1 and CDR2 from the germline V gene are MDHEN and SYDVKM. The CDR3 is 16 amino acids. Trimming cost V 6 bases and J 3 bases, with 18 bases left between them. The CDR3 coding sequence is TGTGCCAGCAGCCTCCCCGGGGTAGCGCTCTACAATGAGCAGTTCTTC. Translating it yields CASSLPGVALYNEQFF. The whole variable domain, remainder taken from reference TRBV28 and TRBJ2-1, is DVKVTQSSRYLVKRTGEKVFLECVQDMDHENMFWYRQDPGLGLRLIYFSYDVKMKEKGDIPEGYSVSREKKERFSLILESASTNQTSMYLCASSLPGVALYNEQFFGPGTRLTVL.

This clonotype was seen just once. The chain combines TRBV29-1 with TRBJ1-2; unclear D gene. The length of the CDR3 is 14 residues. Germline V gives CDR1 SQVTM, CDR2 ANQGSEA. V was cut by 0 bases and J by 7 bases, with 15 bases left in between. The CDR3 region is CSVEDRGTRPGYTF. CDR3 nucleotides: TGCAGCGTTGAAGATCGCGGCACCCGCCCTGGCTACACCTTC.

This clonotype appeared once. The CDR3 DNA reads TGTGCCAGCAGCCCACCGCCGGGACAGGGCTATGAAAAACTGTTTTTT. It codes for CASSPPPGQGYEKLFF. This chain connects TRBV6-2 or TRBV6-3 to TRBJ1-4, with TRBD1 matching 9 bases. Trimming took 6 bases from V and 6 from J; bases not matched to a gene: 11. CDR1 is MNHEY and CDR2 is SVGEGT in the germline V gene. This CDR3 has 16 residues.

The chain recombines TRBV2 with TRBJ2-1; D is uncertain. Germline CDR1 reads SNHLY; CDR2 reads FYNNEI. V lost 9 bases and J 9 bases, leaving 9 bases between the germline ends. The CDR3 runs 10 residues. CDR3 region: CASQLSEQFF. In DNA form, the CDR3 reads TGTGCCAGTCAACTCAGTGAGCAGTTCTTC. The whole variable domain, filled in from reference TRBV2 and TRBJ2-1, reads EPEVTQTPSHQVTQMGQEVILRCVPISNHLYFYWYRQILGQKVEFLVSFYNNEISEKSEIFDDQFSVERPDGSNFTLKIRSTKLEDSAMYFCASQLSEQFFGPGTRLTVL.

V is TRBV28 and J is TRBJ2-2; D is perhaps TRBD1 (6 bases). Trimming removed 1 base at V and 4 bases at J, with 13 bases between. Germline V gene data show CDR1 as MDHEN and CDR2 as SYDVKM. There are 16 residues in the CDR3. The CDR3 loop reads CASSLSQGRFTGELFF. CDR3 nucleotides: TGTGCCAGCAGTTTATCACAGGGTCGTTTCACCGGGGAGCTGTTTTTT.

This chain links TRBV19 with TRBJ2-2; tentative D call: TRBD1 (5 bases). From germline, CDR1 is LNHDA and CDR2 SQIVND (reference sequence). Trimming removed 6 bases from V and 0 bases from J, with 8 bases in between. This CDR3 is built from 14 residues. CDR3 nucleotides: TGTGCCAGTAGCGACAGACCGAACACCGGGGAGCTGTTTTTT. This gives the protein CASSDRPNTGELFF.

This clonotype is a singleton in its sample. The chain carries TRBV7-9 and TRBJ2-7, with D possibly TRBD1 on 5 matching bases. Germline loops: CDR1 SEHNR, CDR2 FQNEAQ (reference sequence). Deletions cut 7 bases from V and 6 bases from J, with 22 bases between. The CDR3 contains 15 residues. The CDR3 here is CASIPNRLPPREQYF. The CDR3 nucleotides are TGTGCCAGCATCCCCAACAGGCTTCCTCCCCGCGAGCAGTACTTC.

The V call is TRBV27, the J call TRBJ2-2, with 9 bases lining up with TRBD2. CDR3 length: 16 residues. The germline gives CDR1 MNHEY, CDR2 SMNVEV (reference sequence). The ends lost 2 bases at V and 4 bases at J; junction bases unmatched: 5. The CDR3 region has the DNA TGTGCCAGCAGTTTAAATCCTAGCGGGATCACCGGGGAGCTGTTTTTT. This translates into CASSLNPSGITGELFF.

This clonotype turned up a few times. The J gene is TRBJ2-7, the V gene TRBV6-8; D is uncertain. This CDR3 has 10 residues. Between the trimmed V and J ends, which lost 10 bases and 7 bases, there was a span of 11 bases. Germline V CDR1 and CDR2: MNHGY, SAAAGT. The DNA for the CDR3 is TGTGCCACCCAATCCGGGGAGCAGTACTTC. As protein: CATQSGEQYF.

This chain connects TRBV28 to TRBJ1-1; TRBD1 aligns across 7 bases. V trimming: 5 bases; J trimming: 4 bases; junction bases outside the gene matches: 10. The germline V gene encodes CDR1 MDHEN and CDR2 SYDVKM. The CDR3 totals 15 residues. This CDR3 is CASSQAASGGTEAFF. In nucleotides, the CDR3 is TGTGCCAGCAGTCAGGCAGCCTCAGGGGGCACTGAAGCTTTCTTT. The variable domain in full, with the rest retrieved from reference TRBV28 and TRBJ1-1, is DVKVTQSSRYLVKRTGEKVFLECVQDMDHENMFWYRQDPGLGLRLIYFSYDVKMKEKGDIPEGYSVSREKKERFSLILESASTNQTSMYLCASSQAASGGTEAFFGQGTRLTVV.

The chain couples TRBV29-1 to TRBJ2-7; possibly TRBD2 for D (6 bases). This CDR3 contains 14 residues. Looked up from germline, CDR1 is SQVTM and CDR2 is ANQGSEA. Trimming cost V 6 bases and J 1 base, with 16 bases left between them. In DNA form, the CDR3 reads TGCAGCGTCAAACGGGACTCCAGTTCCTACGAGCAGTACTTC. It is translated as CSVKRDSSSYEQYF.

V and J are TRBV12-5 and TRBJ2-7; TRBD1 matches at 8 bases. Trimming took 5 bases from V and 2 from J; bases not matched to a gene: 8. Germline loops: CDR1 LGHNT, CDR2 FRNRAP. The CDR3 sequence is 15 residues long. CDR3 in DNA: TGTGCTAGTGGTACGGAGGACAGGGACCCCTACGAGCAGTACTTC. Amino acid sequence: CASGTEDRDPYEQYF.

This chain uses TRBV7-3 with TRBJ2-1; 8 bases line up with TRBD1. Trimming took 3 bases from V and 5 from J; bases not matched to a gene: 6. Germline V gene sequence: CDR1 SGHTA, CDR2 FQGTGA. The CDR3 runs to 15 residues. The CDR3, as DNA: TGTGCCAGCAGCTTGGGGACAGGCCCTAACAATGAGCAGTTCTTC. Its protein is CASSLGTGPNNEQFF.

This clonotype was observed a handful of times. The CDR3 spells CASSFKGFYGYTF. In nucleotides, the CDR3 is TGTGCCAGCAGTTTTAAAGGGTTCTATGGCTACACCTTC. This chain joins TRBV6-2 or TRBV6-3 and TRBJ1-2; D gene ambiguous. The CDR3 is 13 amino acids. Trimming took off 4 bases at V and 4 bases at J, with 10 bases between the two ends. Germline V gives CDR1 MNHEY, CDR2 SVGEGT.

The V and J genes are TRBV14 and TRBJ1-2; 11 bases map to TRBD1. The V and J ends lost 4 bases and 4 bases, in that order; junction bases with no gene match: 5. Germline values: CDR1 SGHDN, CDR2 FVKESK. The CDR3 is 15 amino acids. The CDR3 is CASSPGQGAGYGYTF. For the CDR3, the DNA is TGTGCCAGCAGCCCCGGACAGGGGGCAGGCTATGGCTACACCTTC.

This rearrangement joins TRBV11-2 to TRBJ2-1; no clear D. Germline CDR1 and CDR2: SGHAT and FQNNGV. This CDR3 spans 16 amino acids. The V and J ends lost 4 bases and 4 bases respectively, with 17 bases between them. CDR3 coding DNA: TGTGCCAGCAGCTCTAATCAAGCGTGGGGTTACAATGAGCAGTTCTTC. It is translated as CASSSNQAWGYNEQFF. The full variable domain, completed using reference TRBV11-2 and TRBJ2-1, is EAGVAQSPRYKIIEKRQSVAFWCNPISGHATLYWYQQILGQGPKLLIQFQNNGVVDDSQLPKDRFSAERLKGVDSTLKIQPAKLEDSAVYLCASSSNQAWGYNEQFFGPGTRLTVL.

This chain connects TRBV25-1 to TRBJ1-1; tentatively, D is TRBD1 (5 bases). Germline loops: CDR1 MGHDK, CDR2 SYGVNS. The germline V and J ends were trimmed by 6 bases and 4 bases, with 12 bases remaining between them. The CDR3 spans 13 residues. As DNA, the CDR3 is TGTGCCAGCAGCTGGGGGGGGATCACTGAAGCTTTCTTT. This translates into CASSWGGITEAFF.

This chain links TRBV6-6 with TRBJ1-2; TRBD1 agrees at 9 bases. From germline, CDR1 is MNHNY and CDR2 SVGAGI (reference sequence). V shed 2 bases, J shed 2 bases, and the junction held 3 bases outside the gene matches. The CDR3 has 15 amino acids. The CDR3 loop is CASSYRTGVNYGYTF. The CDR3 nucleotides are TGTGCCAGCAGTTACCGGACAGGGGTAAACTATGGCTACACCTTC.

The chain carries TRBV7-2 and TRBJ2-5, with D perhaps matching TRBD1 (6 bases). V was clipped by 5 bases and J by 3 bases, with 16 bases between them. The CDR3 is 15 residues long. The V gene's germline CDR1 is SGHTA and CDR2 FQGNSA. CDR3 sequence (DNA): TGTGCCAGCAGCCCCATTCCGGCAGGGGAAGAGACCCAGTACTTC. Encoded protein: CASSPIPAGEETQYF.

This chain links TRBV20-1 with TRBJ2-1; TRBD2 is a possible D gene (5 bases). Germline CDR1 and CDR2: DFQATT and SNEGSKA (reference sequence). With 6 bases removed from V and 6 bases from J, the gap between germline ends came to 18 bases. The CDR3 consists of 14 residues. The chain's CDR3 is CSASGLSFPNEQFF. The CDR3, as DNA: TGCAGTGCCTCCGGACTGTCCTTTCCCAATGAGCAGTTCTTC.